The 12 T cell receptor beta chains below were found in one sample sequenced in a study of shared clonotypes between healthy human individuals (dated by TCRdb to 2018 to 2021). The library was produced with the immunoSEQ multiplex PCR assay. TCRdb provides this immuneACCESS table in a form limited to in-frame rearrangements. Some clones are lacking; in checked studies, under half of them reflect an unresolved V gene, and why the rest are absent is not known. The sample table records around 1.1 million clones; about 84% of these occur just once. The top ten clonotypes cover around 0.6% of the sample. Input material: memory CD4+ T cells from PBMCs. The cell subset or site label for this specimen denotes: CD45RA-negative fraction. The receptors come from a man between 18 and 29 years old in good health. Some clones in this sample may be carry-over from other donors' samples.

CDR3 sequence reads: CASSGQVLYNEQFF. The CDR3 nucleotides read TGCGCCAGCAGCGGCCAAGTCCTTTACAATGAGCAGTTCTTC. This chain connects TRBV5-1 to TRBJ2-1; D unresolved. Trimming took off 4 bases at V and 4 bases at J, with 12 bases between the two ends. Germline assignment: CDR1 SGHRS and CDR2 YFSETQ. The CDR3 totals 14 residues.

This chain connects TRBV9 to TRBJ2-3; no reliable D call. CDR1 is SGDLS, CDR2 YYNGEE, per germline. V lost 0 bases and J lost 2, with 4 bases in between. This CDR3 spans 13 amino acids. The CDR3: CASSVDTTDTQYF. The CDR3 bases are TGTGCCAGCAGCGTAGACACCACAGATACGCAGTATTTT.

This sequence joins TRBV28 and TRBJ2-3; 7 nucleotides agree with TRBD1. Germline CDR1 MDHEN, CDR2 SYDVKM. The CDR3 extends over 15 amino acids. With V trimmed by 6 bases and J by 0 bases, 6 bases remained unmatched. CDR3 amino acids: CASRTGQTSTDTQYF. CDR3 DNA: TGTGCCAGCAGGACGGGACAGACCAGCACAGATACGCAGTATTTT.

J is TRBJ1-4 and V is TRBV28; TRBD1 aligns across 8 bases. Germline V CDR1 and CDR2: MDHEN, SYDVKM. V lost 3 bases to trimming and J lost 8 bases; unmatched junction nucleotides: 11. The CDR3 has 16 amino acids. CDR3 in DNA: TGTGCCAGCAGTTTCGGATTGGCAGGGGGCCCGGAAAAACTGTTTTTT. Translation gives CASSFGLAGGPEKLFF. Full variable domain (remainder filled in from reference TRBV28 and TRBJ1-4): DVKVTQSSRYLVKRTGEKVFLECVQDMDHENMFWYRQDPGLGLRLIYFSYDVKMKEKGDIPEGYSVSREKKERFSLILESASTNQTSMYLCASSFGLAGGPEKLFFGSGTQLSVL.

The table lists this clone with a count of one. A much larger clone lies one base from this, so it may be a read error. The V gene is TRBV11-3, the J gene TRBJ2-1; 9 bases agree with TRBD2. Looked up from germline, CDR1 is SGHNT and CDR2 is YENEEA. J gave up 5 bases and V 1 base, and 3 bases lay outside the gene matches. This CDR3 region has 15 residues. In DNA form, the CDR3 reads TGTGCCAGCAGCTTAGGGACTAGCGTAGACAATGAGCAGTTCTTC. As protein: CASSLGTSVDNEQFF.

The chain combines TRBV10-3 with TRBJ2-1; TRBD2 aligns across 7 bases. Germline V CDR1 and CDR2: ENHRY, SYGVKD. After removal of 2 bases from V and 15 bases from J, the junction contained 10 bases not matched to a gene. This CDR3 region has 13 residues. The CDR3 bases are TGTGCCATCAGTGAGGGACTAGAGATGCCTCGGTTCTTC. Translating gives CAISEGLEMPRFF.

The count of this clone is one. The V and J genes are TRBV5-1 and TRBJ2-3, with 7 bases lining up with TRBD2. Germline lookup yields CDR1 SGHRS and CDR2 YFSETQ. V gave up 0 bases and J gave up 4 bases; unmatched junction bases: 11. The CDR3 totals 17 residues. In DNA, the CDR3 is TGCGCCAGCAGCTTGGCGGAAAGGGGAGGGTCCGCAGATACGCAGTATTTT. Translation gives CASSLAERGGSADTQYF.

J is TRBJ2-1 and V is TRBV5-1; TRBD2 agrees at 10 bases. Looked up from germline, CDR1 is SGHRS and CDR2 is YFSETQ. Trimming cost V 2 bases and J 7 bases; bases outside gene matches: 3. This CDR3 comprises 14 residues. The CDR3 DNA reads TGCGCCAGCAGCTTACCTAGCGGGAGTAATGAGCAGTTCTTC. This sequence encodes CASSLPSGSNEQFF.

There are a few counts of this clone. This chain joins TRBV7-2 and TRBJ2-1; 9 nucleotides align to TRBD2. Germline loops: CDR1 SGHTA, CDR2 FQGNSA. The CDR3 is 15 residues long. The junction had 6 bases not matched to a gene; V was cut back by 0 bases and J by 9 bases. This CDR3 reads CASSLAAGGRGEQFF. CDR3 nucleotide sequence: TGTGCCAGCAGCTTAGCTGCGGGAGGGCGGGGTGAGCAGTTCTTC.

V gene TRBV18 combines with J gene TRBJ2-7; the D gene could be TRBD1 or TRBD2 (5 bases each). The germline gives CDR1 KGHSH, CDR2 LQKENI. The germline V and J ends were trimmed by 3 bases and 0 bases, with 9 bases remaining between them. The CDR3 sequence is 14 residues long. CDR3 DNA: TGTGCCAGCTCACCGGGGACCATCTCCTACGAGCAGTACTTC. Translation gives CASSPGTISYEQYF. Together with reference TRBV18 and TRBJ2-7, the CDR3 gives the full variable domain: NAGVMQNPRHLVRRRGQEARLRCSPMKGHSHVYWYRQLPEEGLKFMVYLQKENIIDESGMPKERFSAEFPKEGPSILRIQQVVRGDSAAYFCASSPGTISYEQYFGPGTRLTVT.

The chain uses TRBV30 and TRBJ2-1; D is possibly TRBD1 or TRBD2 (6 bases each). Looked up from germline, CDR1 is GTSNPN and CDR2 is SVGIG (reference sequence). Trimming stripped 7 bases from V and 1 base from J, with 11 bases between. The CDR3 covers 13 residues. CDR3 DNA: TGTGCCTTACAGGGACTGTCCTACAATGAGCAGTTCTTC. Translated: CALQGLSYNEQFF.

This chain uses TRBV9 with TRBJ2-1; D gene ambiguous. This CDR3 contains 13 residues. CDR1 and CDR2 (germline): SGDLS, YYNGEE. V was clipped by 0 bases and J by 8 bases, with 9 bases between them. CDR3 in DNA: TGTGCCAGCAGCGTAGAAGTTTATCATGAGCAGTTCTTC. This translates into CASSVEVYHEQFF. The full variable domain, with the rest looked up from reference TRBV9 and TRBJ2-1, is DSGVTQTPKHLITATGQRVTLRCSPRSGDLSVYWYQQSLDQGLQFLIQYYNGEERAKGNILERFSAQQFPDLHSELNLSSLELGDSALYFCASSVEVYHEQFFGPGTRLTVL.